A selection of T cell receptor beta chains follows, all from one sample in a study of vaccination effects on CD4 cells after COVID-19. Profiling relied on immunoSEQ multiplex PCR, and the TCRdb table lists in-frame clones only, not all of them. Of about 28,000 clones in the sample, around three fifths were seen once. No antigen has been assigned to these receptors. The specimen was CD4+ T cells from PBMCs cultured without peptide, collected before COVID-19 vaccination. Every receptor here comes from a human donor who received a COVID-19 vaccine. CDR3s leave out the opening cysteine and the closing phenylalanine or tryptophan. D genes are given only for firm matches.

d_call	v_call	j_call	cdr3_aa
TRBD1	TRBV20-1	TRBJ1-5	SASDRGPYQPQH
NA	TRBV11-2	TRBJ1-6	ASSLDATDGYNSPLH
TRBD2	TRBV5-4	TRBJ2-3	ASSFGLAGEDTQY
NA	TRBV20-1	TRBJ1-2	SARVDSGYT
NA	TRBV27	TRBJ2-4	ASSLSGGVNIQY
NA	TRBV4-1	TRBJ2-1	ASSPLTPRFLSYNEQF
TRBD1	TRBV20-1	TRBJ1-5	SASAYRGLSNQPQH
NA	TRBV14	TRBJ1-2	ASSQDVMGGRTYGYT
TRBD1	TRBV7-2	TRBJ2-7	ASKDRGQLEQY
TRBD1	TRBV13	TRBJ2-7	ASSLGTGTYEQY
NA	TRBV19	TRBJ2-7	ASSLGTDFYEQY
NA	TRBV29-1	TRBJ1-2	STGRSIYGYT
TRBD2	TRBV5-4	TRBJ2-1	ASSLAGLAGHNEQF
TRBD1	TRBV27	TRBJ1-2	ASSFRDSHGYT
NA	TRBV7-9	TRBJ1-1	ASSSVAGLNTEAF
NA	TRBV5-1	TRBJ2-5	ASSLGVEETQY
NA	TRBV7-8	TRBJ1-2	ASSLGRGLNYGYT
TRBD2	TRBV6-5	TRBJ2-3	ASSYWAGGPPDTQY
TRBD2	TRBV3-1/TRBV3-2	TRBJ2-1	ASSQAGLAWNEQF
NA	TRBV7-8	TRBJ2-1	ASSFRRMGGARNEQF
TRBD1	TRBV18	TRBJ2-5	ASSLYRGRETQY
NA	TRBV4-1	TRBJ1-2	ASSLSPTGGGGLYGYT
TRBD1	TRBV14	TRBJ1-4	ASRRDRVRTNEKLF
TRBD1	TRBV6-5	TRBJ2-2	ASSGQGRGTGELF
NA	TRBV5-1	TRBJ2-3	ASSLLQDTQY
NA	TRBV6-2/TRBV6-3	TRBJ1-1	ASSPRNTEAF
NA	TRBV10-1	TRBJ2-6	ASSELASGANVLT
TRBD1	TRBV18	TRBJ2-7	ASSPGQPYEQY
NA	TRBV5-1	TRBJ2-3	ASSPLTGADTQY
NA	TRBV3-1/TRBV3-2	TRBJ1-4	ASSQHFDGATNEKLF
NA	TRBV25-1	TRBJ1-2	ASSPKGPVPPYGYT
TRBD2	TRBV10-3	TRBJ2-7	AISDGGAPYEQY
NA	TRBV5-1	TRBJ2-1	ASSLAVDNEQF
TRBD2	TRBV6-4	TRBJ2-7	ASRAILAGDRYEQY
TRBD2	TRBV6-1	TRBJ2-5	ASSELAGGQETQY
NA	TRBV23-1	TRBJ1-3	ASSQSPQGLYTIY
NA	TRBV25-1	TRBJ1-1	ASSAGAEAF
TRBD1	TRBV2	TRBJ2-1	ASSHRGRLEQF
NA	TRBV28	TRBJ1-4	ASGTPSREKLF
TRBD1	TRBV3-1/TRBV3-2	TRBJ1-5	ASSQGGTVSNQPQH
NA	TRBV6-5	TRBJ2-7	ASRVYRTASYEQY
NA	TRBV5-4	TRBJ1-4	ASSQVTEGEKLF
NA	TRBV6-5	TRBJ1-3	ASRADSGRNTIY
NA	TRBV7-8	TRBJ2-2	ASRSGNTGELF
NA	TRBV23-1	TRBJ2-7	ASSQSKARPLIEQY
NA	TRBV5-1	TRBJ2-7	ASSLTPGTYEQY